This T cell receptor (beta chain) comes out of a study of blood T cells in healthy people across ages. Study-wide points: Naive T cell percentage showed a strong correlation with TCR beta diversity. Diversity estimates drawn from one million T cells were deemed underestimates. Researchers said unsorted PBMCs prevented a conclusive naive versus antigen-experienced comparison.

Sample-barcoded 5' priming and a J-beta primer mix drove a second PCR of about 7 to 12 cycles. TCRdb reanalysed the 5' RACE reads using MiXCR and keeps one entry per CDR3 protein. The table lists about 680,000 distinct CDR3 sequences, about half of them singletons. Germline trimming cut 10 bases from V and 3 bases from J; bases unmatched to any gene: 8. Per the germline V gene, CDR1 is ENHRY and CDR2 is SYGVKD. The length of the CDR3 is 14 residues. Total RNA, at least 5.5 micrograms per sample, came from PBMCs. On this clonotype itself: The antigen remains unidentified.

The chain employs TRBV10-3 and TRBJ2-1; 8 positions match TRBD1. This clonotype originated in a woman aged 55 to 70 in good health. The sequenced sample consisted of blood. CDR3 coding DNA: TGTGCCACTGGGACAGGCCCCGACTACAATGAGCAGTTCTTC. Amino acids: CATGTGPDYNEQFF.